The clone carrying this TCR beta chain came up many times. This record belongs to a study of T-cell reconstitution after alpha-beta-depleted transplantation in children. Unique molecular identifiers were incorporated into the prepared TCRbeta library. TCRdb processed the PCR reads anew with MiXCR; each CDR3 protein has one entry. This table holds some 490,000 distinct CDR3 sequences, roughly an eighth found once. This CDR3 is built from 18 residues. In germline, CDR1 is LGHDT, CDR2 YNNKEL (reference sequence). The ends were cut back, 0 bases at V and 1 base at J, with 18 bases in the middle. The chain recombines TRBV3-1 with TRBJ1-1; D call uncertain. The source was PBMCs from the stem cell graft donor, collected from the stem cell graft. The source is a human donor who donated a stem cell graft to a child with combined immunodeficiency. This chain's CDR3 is CASSQEFMGWVANTEAFF. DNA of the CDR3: TGTGCCAGCAGCCAAGAGTTTATGGGGTGGGTGGCGAACACTGAAGCTTTCTTT.